This TCR beta chain originates from a study of OX40 agonist ivuxolimab in advanced cancers. Method: immunoSEQ multiplex PCR; TCRdb's copy keeps in-frame clones and lacks some. The table shows approximately 65,000 clones, with around 90% occurring only once. Study-wide points: At 0.1-3.0 mg/kg, partial responders had clonal expansion among the lowest observed. Normalized T-cell clonal expansion was also low in a subset of nonresponders. Clonal expansion was seen in CD4+ and CD8+ blood T cells by week 6 at 0.1 to 3.0 mg/kg.

Autoimmune disease history or systemic immunosuppression meant exclusion. In regard to this clone: The antigen remains unidentified.

This CDR3 region has 16 residues. CDR1 and CDR2 from the germline V gene are SGHDT and YYEEEE. The ends were cut back, 0 bases at V and 1 base at J, with 8 bases in the middle. This chain uses TRBV5-6 with TRBJ1-6; D is unclear. This TCR was recovered from an adult with an advanced solid tumor such as melanoma, head and neck, liver or kidney cancer. The source material was CD4+ or CD8+ T cells sorted from blood, sampled in a trial of the OX40 agonist ivuxolimab. DNA for the CDR3: TGTGCCAGCAGCTTGGAGGAAGGGTCCTATAATTCACCCCTCCACTTT. Translating it yields CASSLEEGSYNSPLHF.